One sample yielded the 28 T cell receptor beta chains listed below, sequenced in a study of cytomegalovirus exposure and HLA in healthy donors. Use of 60 Vbeta and 13 Jbeta primers characterized the PCR. Sequenced by immunoSEQ multiplex PCR; TCRdb stores in-frame clones only, minus some. The profile shows 190,000 or so clones, about four fifths of them singletons. Sequenced material: PBMCs. All receptors derive from a man in his forties or fifties in good health and CMV-seronegative.

The chain uses TRBV28 and TRBJ1-5, with TRBD1 matching 8 bases. The CDR3 loop spans 16 amino acids. The V and J ends lost 2 bases and 3 bases, in that order; junction bases with no gene match: 6. Germline CDR1 is MDHEN and CDR2 is SYDVKM. CDR3 sequence: CASSLPAGGPNQPQHF. In DNA form, the CDR3 reads TGTGCCAGCAGTTTACCAGCAGGGGGCCCCAATCAGCCCCAGCATTTT.

The chain carries TRBV19 and TRBJ1-1, with D possibly TRBD1 on 5 matching bases. There are 13 residues in the CDR3. Trimming left V 7 bases short and J 7 bases short, with 16 bases between. Germline V gene lookup returns CDR1 LNHDA and CDR2 SQIVND (reference sequence). The CDR3 DNA is TGTGCCAGTATCTTTGGGAGGGGCGGTGAAGCTTTCTTT. Protein: CASIFGRGGEAFF.

This clone has a single count. The chain joins TRBV5-1 to TRBJ1-2; no clear D. CDR1 SGHRS and CDR2 YFSETQ come from the germline V gene. This CDR3 spans 15 amino acids. The V and J ends lost 1 base and 1 base respectively, with 11 bases between them. CDR3 sequence reads: CASSLFSGINYGYTF. As DNA, the CDR3 is TGCGCCAGCAGCTTGTTCTCAGGAATTAACTATGGCTACACCTTC.

The V call is TRBV15, the J call TRBJ1-2; 7 bases line up with TRBD1. V shed 2 bases, J shed 6 bases, and the junction held 6 bases outside the gene matches. This CDR3 is 14 amino acids long. CDR1 LNHNV and CDR2 YYDKDF come from the germline V gene (reference sequence). CDR3 nucleotides: TGTGCCACCAGCAGAAACAGGGGAGAGCATGGCTACACCTTC. It translates to CATSRNRGEHGYTF.

Of note for this clone: Within the sample, other DNA sequences also encode this same CDR3. The J gene is TRBJ2-5, the V gene TRBV18; D is possibly TRBD2 (6 bases). Germline V lookup: CDR1 KGHSH, CDR2 LQKENI. The CDR3 is 12 amino acids. Trimming pared 3 bases from V and 4 bases from J, leaving 6 bases between. CDR3 amino acids: CASSPGRETQYF. The CDR3 nucleotides are TGTGCCAGCTCACCCGGGAGAGAGACCCAGTACTTC.

This chain links TRBV7-2 with TRBJ1-5, with TRBD1 as a possible D gene (5 bases). In germline, CDR1 is SGHTA, CDR2 FQGNSA. CDR3 length: 14 residues. V gave up 3 bases and J gave up 3 bases, with 9 bases separating them. In DNA form, the CDR3 reads TGTGCCAGCAGCTTCTCGGACACCAATCAGCCCCAGCATTTT. This codes for CASSFSDTNQPQHF. The entire variable domain, with the rest obtained from reference TRBV7-2 and TRBJ1-5, is as follows: GAGVSQSPSNKVTEKGKDVELRCDPISGHTALYWYRQSLGQGLEFLIYFQGNSAPDKSGLPSDRFSAERTGGSVSTLTIQRTQQEDSAVYLCASSFSDTNQPQHFGDGTRLSIL.

This rearrangement joins TRBV7-2 to TRBJ1-1; D is possibly TRBD1 (5 bases). The V gene's germline CDR1 is SGHTA and CDR2 FQGNSA. This CDR3 is 15 amino acids long. The V gene lost 3 bases and the J gene lost 1 base, with 12 bases spanning the gap. This chain's CDR3 is CASSFLQGGNTEAFF. DNA for the CDR3: TGTGCCAGCAGCTTTCTGCAGGGAGGGAACACTGAAGCTTTCTTT. Filled out from reference TRBV7-2 and TRBJ1-1, the complete variable domain reads GAGVSQSPSNKVTEKGKDVELRCDPISGHTALYWYRQSLGQGLEFLIYFQGNSAPDKSGLPSDRFSAERTGGSVSTLTIQRTQQEDSAVYLCASSFLQGGNTEAFFGQGTRLTVV.

With respect to this clone: Its ends do not fully match the called genes, so a read error is possible. The CDR3 coding sequence is TGTGCCTGCAGTCCCGCCCCCGCGTATCAGCCCCAGCATTTT. Translating gives CACSPAPAYQPQHF. The genes are TRBV6-5 and TRBJ1-5; D is ambiguous. The CDR3 has 14 amino acids. CDR1 is MNHEY, CDR2 SVGAGI, per germline.

The V call is TRBV7-2, the J call TRBJ2-1, with 12 bases fitting TRBD2. Germline V lookup: CDR1 SGHTA, CDR2 FQGNSA. The V segment lost 5 bases and the J segment 0 bases; nucleotides outside the gene matches: 8. This CDR3 has 18 residues. CDR3 DNA: TGTGCCAGCAGCCGCCGGACTAGCGGGATTTACTCCTACAATGAGCAGTTCTTC. Protein: CASSRRTSGIYSYNEQFF.

About this clone: A read error may produce the germline difference seen at one junction end. The chain's CDR3 is CSSSLGGGGTGGYEQYF. DNA of the CDR3: TGTTCCAGCAGCTTAGGAGGTGGCGGGACAGGGGGCTACGAGCAGTACTTC. This chain uses TRBV7-9 with TRBJ2-7, with 11 positions matching TRBD1. Germline assignment: CDR1 SEHNR and CDR2 FQNEAQ (reference sequence). CDR3 length: 17 amino acids.

This clone came up once. This chain connects TRBV2 to TRBJ2-1; TRBD2 aligns across 10 bases. The CDR3 loop spans 15 amino acids. Germline assignment: CDR1 SNHLY and CDR2 FYNNEI. With V trimmed by 7 bases and J by 3 bases, 6 bases remained unmatched. The chain's CDR3 is CASTFLAGGYNEQFF. The CDR3 coding sequence is TGTGCCAGCACCTTTTTAGCGGGGGGCTACAATGAGCAGTTCTTC.

J is TRBJ2-7 and V is TRBV5-1; 8 bases match TRBD1. Germline assignment: CDR1 SGHRS and CDR2 YFSETQ. V was pared by 2 bases and J by 10 bases, with 5 bases of the junction left unmatched. The length of the CDR3 is 12 residues. CDR3 sequence: CASSFGDRGQYF. The CDR3 coding sequence is TGCGCCAGCAGCTTCGGTGACAGGGGACAGTACTTC.

The chain carries TRBV5-1 and TRBJ1-1; possibly TRBD1 for D (5 bases). The V and J ends lost 6 bases and 3 bases respectively, with 12 bases between them. The CDR3 loop spans 13 amino acids. Germline-derived CDR1 and CDR2 are SGHRS and YFSETQ. The CDR3 is CASKTEAYTEAFF. CDR3 nucleotides: TGCGCCAGCAAGACAGAGGCTTACACTGAAGCTTTCTTT.

The chain uses TRBV30 and TRBJ1-1, with TRBD1 as a possible D gene (5 bases). The CDR3 loop spans 13 amino acids. Between the trimmed V and J ends, which lost 3 bases and 1 base, there was a span of 9 bases. Germline CDR1 reads GTSNPN; CDR2 reads SVGIG (reference sequence). The CDR3 region has the DNA TGTGCCTGGAGCACAGGAACGAACACTGAAGCTTTCTTT. This codes for CAWSTGTNTEAFF. Looking up the rest from reference TRBV30 and TRBJ1-1 gives the full variable domain: SQTIHQWPATLVQPVGSPLSLECTVEGTSNPNLYWYRQAAGRGLQLLFYSVGIGQISSEVPQNLSASRPQDRQFILSSKKLLLSDSGFYLCAWSTGTNTEAFFGQGTRLTVV.

J is TRBJ1-2 and V is TRBV19, with a weak D call TRBD1 (5 bases). Germline assignment: CDR1 LNHDA and CDR2 SQIVND (reference sequence). The V end was cut by 5 bases, the J end by 0 bases, with 10 bases between. This CDR3 has 14 residues. The CDR3 sequence is CASSEDRANYGYTF. CDR3 DNA: TGTGCCAGTAGTGAAGACAGAGCTAACTATGGCTACACCTTC.

This chain joins TRBV11-3 and TRBJ2-3, with 8 nucleotides matching TRBD2. V lost 4 bases and J lost 1; bases outside the gene matches: 10. Germline V gene sequence: CDR1 SGHNT, CDR2 YENEEA. The CDR3 is made up of 17 amino acids. The CDR3 protein is CASSSQSGGYGTDTQYF. The CDR3 DNA follows: TGTGCCAGCAGCTCTCAGAGCGGGGGCTATGGCACAGATACGCAGTATTTT.

The chain uses TRBV6-4 and TRBJ1-5; D gene unclear. In germline, CDR1 is MRHNA, CDR2 SNTAGT. The CDR3 contains 14 residues. V lost 4 bases and J 9 bases, leaving 16 bases between the germline ends. CDR3 nucleotides: TGTGCCAGCAGTGCCCGGATACAAAGCGGGCCCCAGCATTTT. Amino acid sequence: CASSARIQSGPQHF.

The chain is built from TRBV10-3 and TRBJ2-7, with 7 bases identical to TRBD1. After removal of 3 bases from V and 4 bases from J, the junction contained 3 bases not matched to a gene. The CDR3 is 13 residues long. Germline CDR1 is ENHRY and CDR2 is SYGVKD. CDR3 protein: CAISETGDYEQYF. The CDR3 DNA reads as TGTGCCATCAGTGAAACAGGGGATTACGAGCAGTACTTC.

For this clone: This specimen includes other DNA sequences encoding the same CDR3. V gene TRBV9 combines with J gene TRBJ2-7; TRBD2 matches at 8 bases. The CDR3 has 16 residues. Unmatched junction bases numbered 5, after V lost 0 bases and J lost 0 bases. Germline CDR1 is SGDLS and CDR2 is YYNGEE. CDR3 sequence: CASSVAAGGSSYEQYF. Here the CDR3 DNA reads TGTGCCAGCAGCGTAGCGGCGGGAGGTAGCTCCTACGAGCAGTACTTC.

The gene calls are TRBV4-3 and TRBJ1-1; D gene uncertain. V was cut by 0 bases and J by 4 bases, with 12 bases left in between. This CDR3 region has 15 residues. Looked up from germline, CDR1 is LGHNA and CDR2 is YSLEER. The CDR3, as DNA: TGCGCCAGCAGCCAAGATGGGCGTCAGAGCACTGAAGCTTTCTTT. This sequence encodes CASSQDGRQSTEAFF.

V is TRBV11-2 and J is TRBJ2-7; 8 bases fit TRBD1. The J segment lost 2 bases and the V segment lost 4 bases, leaving 7 bases of the junction unmatched. The germline V gene has CDR1 SGHAT and CDR2 FQNNGV. This CDR3 has 15 residues. The CDR3 loop reads CASSYGQGPTYEQYF. CDR3 nucleotides: TGTGCCAGCAGCTATGGACAGGGCCCAACCTACGAGCAGTACTTC.

The CDR3 DNA sequence: TGTGCCAGCAGCGTAGCCCCCCAGTTATTCTACGAGCAGTACTTC. It encodes CASSVAPQLFYEQYF. This chain links TRBV9 with TRBJ2-7, with D unclear. V was clipped by 0 bases and J by 3 bases, with 13 bases between them. The CDR3 is 15 residues long. Germline assignment: CDR1 SGDLS and CDR2 YYNGEE. The complete variable domain, with remaining parts taken from reference TRBV9 and TRBJ2-7, reads DSGVTQTPKHLITATGQRVTLRCSPRSGDLSVYWYQQSLDQGLQFLIQYYNGEERAKGNILERFSAQQFPDLHSELNLSSLELGDSALYFCASSVAPQLFYEQYFGPGTRLTVT.

The chain recombines TRBV28 with TRBJ1-5, with D perhaps matching TRBD1 (5 bases). Per the germline V gene, CDR1 is MDHEN and CDR2 is SYDVKM. The CDR3 contains 13 residues. V lost 3 bases and J lost 10, with 13 bases in between. CDR3 amino acids: CASSFNRPFPQHF. The CDR3 DNA sequence: TGTGCCAGCAGTTTTAACAGGCCGTTTCCCCAGCATTTT.

This chain joins TRBV7-2 and TRBJ2-5, with D perhaps matching TRBD2 (6 bases). The end of the DNA fits TRBJ2-7 better, so the J call may be wrong. This CDR3 has 14 amino acids. CDR1 and CDR2 from the germline V gene are SGHTA and FQGNSA. The CDR3 region has the DNA TGTGCCAGCAGCTTTGGCGGGGACTCCTACGAGCAGTACTTC. Translation gives CASSFGGDSYEQYF.

The chain joins TRBV7-3 to TRBJ1-1, with 9 bases fitting TRBD1. Trimming cost V 5 bases and J 6 bases; bases outside gene matches: 10. The CDR3 loop spans 15 amino acids. Germline V gene sequence: CDR1 SGHTA, CDR2 FQGTGA. The CDR3 loop reads CASSVYRGRLAEAFF. Here the CDR3 DNA reads TGTGCCAGCAGCGTTTACAGGGGGCGCCTCGCTGAAGCTTTCTTT.

This clone was seen once. J is TRBJ1-5 and V is TRBV23-1; 12 nucleotides match TRBD1. TRBV23-1 is classed as an ORF, of uncertain function. Unmatched junction bases numbered 4, after V lost 3 bases and J lost 1 base. The CDR3 loop spans 17 amino acids. The CDR3 sequence: CASSQGTGGASNQPQHF. The CDR3 DNA follows: TGCGCCAGCAGTCAGGGGACAGGGGGCGCCAGCAATCAGCCCCAGCATTTT.

The chain joins TRBV18 to TRBJ1-5; unclear D gene. The CDR3 consists of 16 residues. With 6 bases removed from V and 1 base from J, the gap between germline ends came to 16 bases. CDR1 is KGHSH and CDR2 is LQKENI in the germline V gene. CDR3 coding DNA: TGTGCCAGCTCCCTCCTGCCGGAGGGAAGCAATCAGCCCCAGCATTTT. Amino acids: CASSLLPEGSNQPQHF.

In its sample, this clone was seen once. The junction differs from germline at one of its ends, possibly a read error. This chain links TRBV18 with TRBJ1-1; no reliable D call. The CDR3 totals 12 residues. Germline V gene data show CDR1 as KGHSH and CDR2 as LQKENI. The CDR3 spells CANSLQNTEAFF. CDR3 sequence (DNA): TGTGCCAACTCACTTCAGAACACTGAAGCTTTCTTT.